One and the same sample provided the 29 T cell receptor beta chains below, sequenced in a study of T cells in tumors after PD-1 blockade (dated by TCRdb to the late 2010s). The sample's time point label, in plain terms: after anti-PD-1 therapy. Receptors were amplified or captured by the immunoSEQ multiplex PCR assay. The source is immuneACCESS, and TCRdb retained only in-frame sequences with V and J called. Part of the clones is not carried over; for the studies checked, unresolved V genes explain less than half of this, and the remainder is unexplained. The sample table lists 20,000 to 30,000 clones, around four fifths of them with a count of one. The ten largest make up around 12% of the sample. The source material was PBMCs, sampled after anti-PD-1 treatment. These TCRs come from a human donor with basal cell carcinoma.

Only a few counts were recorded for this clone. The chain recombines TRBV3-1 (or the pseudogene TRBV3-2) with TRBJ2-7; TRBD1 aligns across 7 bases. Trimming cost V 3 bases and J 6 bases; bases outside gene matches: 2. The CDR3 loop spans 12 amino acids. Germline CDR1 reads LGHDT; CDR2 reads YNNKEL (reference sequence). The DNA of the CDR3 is TGTGCCAGCAGCCATACAGGGGCCGAGCAGTACTTC. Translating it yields CASSHTGAEQYF.

This chain's CDR3 is CASRQSSSGNTIYF. The CDR3 nucleotides read TGTGCCAGCAGACAGAGTAGCTCTGGAAACACCATATATTTT. This chain uses TRBV6-5 with TRBJ1-3; D not resolved. The CDR3 length is 14 residues. CDR1 is MNHEY, CDR2 SVGAGI, per germline. V was trimmed by 6 bases and J by 0 bases, leaving 9 bases between them.

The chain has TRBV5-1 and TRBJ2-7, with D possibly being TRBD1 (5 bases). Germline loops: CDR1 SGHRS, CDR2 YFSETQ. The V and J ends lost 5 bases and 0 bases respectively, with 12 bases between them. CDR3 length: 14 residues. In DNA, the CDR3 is TGCGCCAGCAGTTCTGATCAGGGCTCCTACGAGCAGTACTTC. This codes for CASSSDQGSYEQYF.

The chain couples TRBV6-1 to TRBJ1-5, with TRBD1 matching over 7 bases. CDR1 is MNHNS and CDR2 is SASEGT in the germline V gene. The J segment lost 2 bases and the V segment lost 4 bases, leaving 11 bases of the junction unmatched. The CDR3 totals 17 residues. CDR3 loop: CASSGTDRALGNQPQHF. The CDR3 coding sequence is TGTGCCAGCAGTGGAACAGACAGGGCGTTGGGCAATCAGCCCCAGCATTTT.

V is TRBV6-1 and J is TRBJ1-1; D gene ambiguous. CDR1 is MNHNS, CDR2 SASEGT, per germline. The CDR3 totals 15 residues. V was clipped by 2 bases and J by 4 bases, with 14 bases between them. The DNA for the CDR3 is TGTGCCAGCAGTGAACTCGGTGAGGTGGCCACTGAAGCTTTCTTT. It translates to CASSELGEVATEAFF.

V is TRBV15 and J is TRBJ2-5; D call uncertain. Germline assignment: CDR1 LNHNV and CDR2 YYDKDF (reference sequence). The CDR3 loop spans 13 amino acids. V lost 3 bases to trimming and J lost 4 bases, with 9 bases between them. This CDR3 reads CATSRGVGETQYF. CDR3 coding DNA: TGTGCCACCAGCAGGGGTGTCGGAGAGACCCAGTACTTC.

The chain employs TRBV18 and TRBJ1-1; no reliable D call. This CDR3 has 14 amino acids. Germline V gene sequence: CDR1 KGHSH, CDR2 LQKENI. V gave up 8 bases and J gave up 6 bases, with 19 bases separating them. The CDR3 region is CASTRDTGSPEAFF. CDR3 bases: TGTGCCAGCACACGAGATACGGGGTCCCCTGAAGCTTTCTTT.

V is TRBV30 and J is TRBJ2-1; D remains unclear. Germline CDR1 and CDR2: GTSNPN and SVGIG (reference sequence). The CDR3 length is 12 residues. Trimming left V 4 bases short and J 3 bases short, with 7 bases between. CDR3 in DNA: TGTGCCTGGACCGTTGGCTACAATGAGCAGTTCTTC. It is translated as CAWTVGYNEQFF.

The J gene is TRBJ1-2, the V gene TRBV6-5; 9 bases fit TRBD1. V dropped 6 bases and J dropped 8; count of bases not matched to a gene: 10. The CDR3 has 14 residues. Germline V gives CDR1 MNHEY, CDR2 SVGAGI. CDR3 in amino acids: CASRPDRGRGGYTF. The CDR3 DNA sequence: TGTGCCAGCAGACCGGACAGGGGAAGAGGGGGCTACACCTTC.

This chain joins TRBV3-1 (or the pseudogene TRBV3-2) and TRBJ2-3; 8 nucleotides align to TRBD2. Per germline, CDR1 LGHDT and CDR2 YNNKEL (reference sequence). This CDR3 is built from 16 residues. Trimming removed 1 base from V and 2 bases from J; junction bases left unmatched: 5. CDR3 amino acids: CASSQGRTSFTDTQYF. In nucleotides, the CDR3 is TGTGCCAGCAGCCAAGGAAGGACTAGCTTCACAGATACGCAGTATTTT.

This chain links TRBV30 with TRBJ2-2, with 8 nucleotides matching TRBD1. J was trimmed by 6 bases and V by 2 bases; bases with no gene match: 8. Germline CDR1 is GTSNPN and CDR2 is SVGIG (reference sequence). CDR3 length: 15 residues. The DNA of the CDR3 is TGTGCCTGGAGTAGGGCCAGGGGGCAGGCCGGGGAGCTGTTTTTT. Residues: CAWSRARGQAGELFF.

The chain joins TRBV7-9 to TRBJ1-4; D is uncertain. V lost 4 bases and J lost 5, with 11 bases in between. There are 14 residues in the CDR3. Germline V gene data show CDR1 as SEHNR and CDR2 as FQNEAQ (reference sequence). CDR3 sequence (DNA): TGTGCCAGCAGCTCCTGGGGTACAAATGAAAAACTGTTTTTT. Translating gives CASSSWGTNEKLFF. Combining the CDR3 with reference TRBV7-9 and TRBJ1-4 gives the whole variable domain DTGVSQNPRHKITKRGQNVTFRCDPISEHNRLYWYRQTLGQGPEFLTYFQNEAQLEKSRLLSDRFSAERPKGSFSTLEIQRTEQGDSAMYLCASSSWGTNEKLFFGSGTQLSVL.

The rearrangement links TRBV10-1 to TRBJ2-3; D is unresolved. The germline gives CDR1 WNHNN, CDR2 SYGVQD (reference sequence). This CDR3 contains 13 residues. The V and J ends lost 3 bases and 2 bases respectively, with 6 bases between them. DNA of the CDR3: TGCGCCAGCAGTGATCCAGTCACAGATACGCAGTATTTT. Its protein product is CASSDPVTDTQYF.

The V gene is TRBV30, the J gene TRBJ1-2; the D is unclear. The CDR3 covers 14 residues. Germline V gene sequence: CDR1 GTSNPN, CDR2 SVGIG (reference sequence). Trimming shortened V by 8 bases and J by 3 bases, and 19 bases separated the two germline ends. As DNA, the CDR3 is TGTGCCCAGAGTGGCGGGGTTGTTGACTATGGCTACACCTTC. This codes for CAQSGGVVDYGYTF.

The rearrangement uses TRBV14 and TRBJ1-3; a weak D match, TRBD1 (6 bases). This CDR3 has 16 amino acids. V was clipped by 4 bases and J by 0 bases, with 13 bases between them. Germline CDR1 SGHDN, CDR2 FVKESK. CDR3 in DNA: TGTGCCAGCAGCCGACAGGCCCTGAGCTCTGGAAACACCATATATTTT. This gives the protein CASSRQALSSGNTIYF.

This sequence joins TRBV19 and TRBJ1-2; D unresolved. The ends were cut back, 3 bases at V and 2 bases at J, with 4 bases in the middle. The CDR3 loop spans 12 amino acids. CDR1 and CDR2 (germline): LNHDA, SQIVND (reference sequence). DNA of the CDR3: TGTGCCAGTAGTATGCCAAACTATGGCTACACCTTC. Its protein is CASSMPNYGYTF. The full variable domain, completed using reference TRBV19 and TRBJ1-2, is DGGITQSPKYLFRKEGQNVTLSCEQNLNHDAMYWYRQDPGQGLRLIYYSQIVNDFQKGDIAEGYSVSREKKESFPLTVTSAQKNPTAFYLCASSMPNYGYTFGSGTRLTVV.

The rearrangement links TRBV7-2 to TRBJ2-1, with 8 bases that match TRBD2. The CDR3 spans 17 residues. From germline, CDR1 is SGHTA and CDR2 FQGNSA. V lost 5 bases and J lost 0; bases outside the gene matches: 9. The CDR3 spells CASSPFGSGDSYNEQFF. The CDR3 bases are TGTGCCAGCAGCCCATTCGGTAGCGGGGACTCCTACAATGAGCAGTTCTTC. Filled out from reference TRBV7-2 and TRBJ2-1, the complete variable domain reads GAGVSQSPSNKVTEKGKDVELRCDPISGHTALYWYRQSLGQGLEFLIYFQGNSAPDKSGLPSDRFSAERTGGSVSTLTIQRTQQEDSAVYLCASSPFGSGDSYNEQFFGPGTRLTVL.

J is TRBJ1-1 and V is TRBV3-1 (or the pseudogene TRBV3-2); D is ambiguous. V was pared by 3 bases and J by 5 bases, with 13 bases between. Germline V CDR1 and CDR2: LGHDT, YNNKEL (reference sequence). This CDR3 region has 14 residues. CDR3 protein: CASSQGGRATEAFF. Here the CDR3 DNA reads TGTGCCAGCAGCCAGGGAGGGCGCGCAACTGAAGCTTTCTTT.

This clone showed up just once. The CDR3 sequence is CASRRGDLNTGELFF. The CDR3 DNA is TGTGCCAGCCGCCGGGGGGATCTGAACACCGGGGAGCTGTTTTTT. The chain combines TRBV2 with TRBJ2-2; 7 nucleotides match TRBD2. The CDR3 has 15 residues. The V segment lost 8 bases and the J segment 1 base; nucleotides outside the gene matches: 7. Germline V gene lookup returns CDR1 SNHLY and CDR2 FYNNEI.

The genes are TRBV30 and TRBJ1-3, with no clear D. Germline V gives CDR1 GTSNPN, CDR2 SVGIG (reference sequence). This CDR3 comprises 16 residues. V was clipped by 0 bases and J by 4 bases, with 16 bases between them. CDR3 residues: CAWSVKRLLGGNTIYF. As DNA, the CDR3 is TGTGCCTGGAGTGTAAAACGCCTTTTAGGGGGAAACACCATATATTTT.

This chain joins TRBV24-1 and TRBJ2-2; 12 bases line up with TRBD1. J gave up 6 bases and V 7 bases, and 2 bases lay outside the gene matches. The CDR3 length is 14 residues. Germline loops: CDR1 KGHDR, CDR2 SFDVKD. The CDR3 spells CATRGQGASGELFF. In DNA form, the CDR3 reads TGTGCCACCAGGGGACAGGGGGCTTCCGGGGAGCTGTTTTTT.

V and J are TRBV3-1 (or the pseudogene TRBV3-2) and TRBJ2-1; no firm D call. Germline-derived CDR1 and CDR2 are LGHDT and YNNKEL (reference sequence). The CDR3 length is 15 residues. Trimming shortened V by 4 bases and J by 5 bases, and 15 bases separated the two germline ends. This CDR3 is CASSPRVAVDNEQFF. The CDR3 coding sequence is TGTGCCAGCAGCCCCCGTGTTGCGGTAGACAATGAGCAGTTCTTC.

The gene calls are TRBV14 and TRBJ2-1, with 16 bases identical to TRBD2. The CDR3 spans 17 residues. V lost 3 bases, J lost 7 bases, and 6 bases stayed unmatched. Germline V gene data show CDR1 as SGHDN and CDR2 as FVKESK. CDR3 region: CASSQGLAGGLWNEQFF. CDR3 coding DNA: TGTGCCAGCAGCCAGGGACTAGCGGGGGGGCTCTGGAATGAGCAGTTCTTC.

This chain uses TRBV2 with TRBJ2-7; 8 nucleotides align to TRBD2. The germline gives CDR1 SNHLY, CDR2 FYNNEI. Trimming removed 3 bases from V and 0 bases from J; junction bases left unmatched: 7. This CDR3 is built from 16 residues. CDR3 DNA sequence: TGTGCCAGCAGTGATTTTGGCGGGGGGAGCTCCTACGAGCAGTACTTC. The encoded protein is CASSDFGGGSSYEQYF.

The CDR3 nucleotides are TGTGCCTGGAGTTCATCGAGACAGGGGATACCCTACGAGCAGTACTTC. This sequence encodes CAWSSSRQGIPYEQYF. The genes are TRBV30 and TRBJ2-7; 8 bases fit TRBD1. The germline V gene encodes CDR1 GTSNPN and CDR2 SVGIG (reference sequence). The ends lost 2 bases at V and 2 bases at J; junction bases unmatched: 11. CDR3 length: 16 amino acids. Full variable domain (outside the CDR3, taken from reference TRBV30 and TRBJ2-7): SQTIHQWPATLVQPVGSPLSLECTVEGTSNPNLYWYRQAAGRGLQLLFYSVGIGQISSEVPQNLSASRPQDRQFILSSKKLLLSDSGFYLCAWSSSRQGIPYEQYFGPGTRLTVT.

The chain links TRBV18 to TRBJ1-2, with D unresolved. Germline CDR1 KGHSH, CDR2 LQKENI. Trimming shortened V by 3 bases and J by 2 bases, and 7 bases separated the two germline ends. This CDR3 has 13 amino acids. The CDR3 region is CASSPDANYGYTF. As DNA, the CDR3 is TGTGCCAGCTCACCTGACGCAAACTATGGCTACACCTTC.

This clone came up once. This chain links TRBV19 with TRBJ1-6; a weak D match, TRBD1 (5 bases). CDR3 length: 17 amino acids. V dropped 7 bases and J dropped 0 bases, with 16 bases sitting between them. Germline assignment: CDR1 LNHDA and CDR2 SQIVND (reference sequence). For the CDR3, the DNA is TGTGCCAGTACCCAGAAGACAGCCAGCTCCTATAATTCACCCCTCCACTTT. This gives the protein CASTQKTASSYNSPLHF. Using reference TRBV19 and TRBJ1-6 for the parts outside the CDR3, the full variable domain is DGGITQSPKYLFRKEGQNVTLSCEQNLNHDAMYWYRQDPGQGLRLIYYSQIVNDFQKGDIAEGYSVSREKKESFPLTVTSAQKNPTAFYLCASTQKTASSYNSPLHFGNGTRLTVT.

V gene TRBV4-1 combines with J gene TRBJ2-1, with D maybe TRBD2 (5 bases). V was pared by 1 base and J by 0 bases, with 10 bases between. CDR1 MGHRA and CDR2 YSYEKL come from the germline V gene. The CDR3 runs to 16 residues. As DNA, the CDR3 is TGCGCCAGCAGCCAAGTAAGCGGCCGCTCCTACAATGAGCAGTTCTTC. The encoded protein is CASSQVSGRSYNEQFF.

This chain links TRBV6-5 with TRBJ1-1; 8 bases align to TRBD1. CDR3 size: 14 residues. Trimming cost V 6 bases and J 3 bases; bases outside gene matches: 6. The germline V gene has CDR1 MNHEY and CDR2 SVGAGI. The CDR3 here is CASRNGQGDTEAFF. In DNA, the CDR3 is TGTGCCAGCAGGAACGGACAGGGAGACACTGAAGCTTTCTTT.